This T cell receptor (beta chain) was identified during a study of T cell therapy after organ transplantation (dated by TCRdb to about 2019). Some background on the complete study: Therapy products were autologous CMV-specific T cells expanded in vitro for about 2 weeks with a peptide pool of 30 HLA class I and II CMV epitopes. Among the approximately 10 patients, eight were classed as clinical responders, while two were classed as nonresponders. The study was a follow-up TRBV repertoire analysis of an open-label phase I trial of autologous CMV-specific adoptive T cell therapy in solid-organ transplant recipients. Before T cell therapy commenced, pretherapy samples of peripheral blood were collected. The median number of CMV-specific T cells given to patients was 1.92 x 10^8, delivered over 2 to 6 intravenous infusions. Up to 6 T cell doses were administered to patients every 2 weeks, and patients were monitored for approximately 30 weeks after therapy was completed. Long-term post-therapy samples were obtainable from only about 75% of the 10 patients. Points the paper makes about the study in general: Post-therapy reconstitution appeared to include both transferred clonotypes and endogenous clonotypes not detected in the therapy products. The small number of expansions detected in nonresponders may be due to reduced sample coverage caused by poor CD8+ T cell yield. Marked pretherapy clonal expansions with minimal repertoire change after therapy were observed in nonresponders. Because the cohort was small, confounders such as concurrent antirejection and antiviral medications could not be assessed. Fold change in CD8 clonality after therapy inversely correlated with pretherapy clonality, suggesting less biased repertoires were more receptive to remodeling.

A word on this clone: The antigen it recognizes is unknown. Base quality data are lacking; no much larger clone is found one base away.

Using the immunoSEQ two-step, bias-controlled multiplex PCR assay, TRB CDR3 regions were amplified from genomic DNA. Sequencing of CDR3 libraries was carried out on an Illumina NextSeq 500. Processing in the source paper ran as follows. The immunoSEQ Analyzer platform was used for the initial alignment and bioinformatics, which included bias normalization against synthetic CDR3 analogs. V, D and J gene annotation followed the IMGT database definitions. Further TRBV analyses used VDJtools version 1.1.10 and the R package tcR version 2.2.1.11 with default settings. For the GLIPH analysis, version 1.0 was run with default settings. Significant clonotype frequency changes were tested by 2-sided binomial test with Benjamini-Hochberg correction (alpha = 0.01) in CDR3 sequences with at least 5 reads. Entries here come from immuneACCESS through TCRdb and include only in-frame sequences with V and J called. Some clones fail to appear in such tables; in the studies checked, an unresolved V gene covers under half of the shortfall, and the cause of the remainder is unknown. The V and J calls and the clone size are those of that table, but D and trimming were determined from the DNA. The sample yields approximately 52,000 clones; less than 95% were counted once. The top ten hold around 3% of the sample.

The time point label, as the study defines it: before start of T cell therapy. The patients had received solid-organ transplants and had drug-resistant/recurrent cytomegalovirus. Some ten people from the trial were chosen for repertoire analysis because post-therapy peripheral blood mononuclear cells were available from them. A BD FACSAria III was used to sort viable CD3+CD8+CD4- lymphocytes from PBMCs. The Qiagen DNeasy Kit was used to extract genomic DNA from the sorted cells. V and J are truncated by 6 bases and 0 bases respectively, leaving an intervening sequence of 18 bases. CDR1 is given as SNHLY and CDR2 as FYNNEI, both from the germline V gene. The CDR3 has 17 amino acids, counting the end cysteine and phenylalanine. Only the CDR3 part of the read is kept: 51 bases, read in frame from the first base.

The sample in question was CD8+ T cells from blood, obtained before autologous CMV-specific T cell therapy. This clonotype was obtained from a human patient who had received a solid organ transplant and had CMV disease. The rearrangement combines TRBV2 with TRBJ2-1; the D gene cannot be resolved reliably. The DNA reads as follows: TGTGCCAGCAGAGACCAGGAGACTCGAAGCTCCTACAATGAGCAGTTCTTC. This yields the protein CASRDQETRSSYNEQFF.